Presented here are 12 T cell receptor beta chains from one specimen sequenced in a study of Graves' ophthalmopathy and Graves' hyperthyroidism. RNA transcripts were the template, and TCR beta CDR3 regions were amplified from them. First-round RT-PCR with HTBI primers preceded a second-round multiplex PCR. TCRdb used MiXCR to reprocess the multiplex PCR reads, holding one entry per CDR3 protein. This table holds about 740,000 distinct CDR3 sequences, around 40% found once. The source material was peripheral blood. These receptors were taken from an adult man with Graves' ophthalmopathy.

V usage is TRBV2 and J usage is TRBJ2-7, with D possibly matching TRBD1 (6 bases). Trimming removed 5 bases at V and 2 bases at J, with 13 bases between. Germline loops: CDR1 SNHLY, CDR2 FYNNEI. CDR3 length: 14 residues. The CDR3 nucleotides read TGTGCCAGCAGTTACGAACAGGGCCCCTACGAGCAGTACTTC. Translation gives CASSYEQGPYEQYF.

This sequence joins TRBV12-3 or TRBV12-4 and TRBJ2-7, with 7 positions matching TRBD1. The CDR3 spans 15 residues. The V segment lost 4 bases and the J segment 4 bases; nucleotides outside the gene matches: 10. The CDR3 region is CASSYTPGQRYEQYF. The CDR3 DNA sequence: TGTGCCAGCAGTTACACGCCGGGACAGAGATACGAGCAGTACTTC.

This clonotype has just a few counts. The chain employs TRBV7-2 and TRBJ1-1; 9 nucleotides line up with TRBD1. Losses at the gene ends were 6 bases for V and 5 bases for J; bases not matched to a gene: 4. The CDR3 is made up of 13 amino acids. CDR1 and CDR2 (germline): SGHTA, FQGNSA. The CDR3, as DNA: TGTGCCAGCAGAGGACAGGGGTGGACTGAAGCTTTCTTT. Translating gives CASRGQGWTEAFF. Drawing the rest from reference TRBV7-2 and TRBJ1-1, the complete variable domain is GAGVSQSPSNKVTEKGKDVELRCDPISGHTALYWYRQSLGQGLEFLIYFQGNSAPDKSGLPSDRFSAERTGGSVSTLTIQRTQQEDSAVYLCASRGQGWTEAFFGQGTRLTVV.

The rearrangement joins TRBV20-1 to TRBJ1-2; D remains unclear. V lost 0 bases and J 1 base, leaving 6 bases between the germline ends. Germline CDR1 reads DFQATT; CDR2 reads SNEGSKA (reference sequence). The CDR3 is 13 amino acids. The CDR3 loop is CSARDVGNYGYTF. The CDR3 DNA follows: TGCAGTGCTAGAGATGTGGGTAACTATGGCTACACCTTC.

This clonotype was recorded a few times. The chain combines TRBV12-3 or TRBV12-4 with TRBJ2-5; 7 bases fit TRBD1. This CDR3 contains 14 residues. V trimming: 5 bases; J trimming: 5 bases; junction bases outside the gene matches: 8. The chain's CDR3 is CASSAAGTVETQYF. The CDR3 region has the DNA TGTGCCAGCAGTGCAGCCGGGACAGTGGAGACCCAGTACTTC.

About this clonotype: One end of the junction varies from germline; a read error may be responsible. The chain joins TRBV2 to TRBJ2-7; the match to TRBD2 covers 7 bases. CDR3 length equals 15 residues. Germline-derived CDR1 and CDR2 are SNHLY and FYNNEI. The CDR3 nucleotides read TGCGCCAGCAGCCACCAGGGAGGGACCTCCTACGAGCAGTACTTC. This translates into CASSHQGGTSYEQYF.

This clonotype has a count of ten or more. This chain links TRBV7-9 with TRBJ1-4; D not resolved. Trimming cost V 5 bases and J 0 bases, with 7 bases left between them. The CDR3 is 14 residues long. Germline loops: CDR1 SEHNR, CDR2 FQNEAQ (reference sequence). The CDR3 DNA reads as TGTGCCAGCAGCACCGACGCAACTAATGAAAAACTGTTTTTT. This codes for CASSTDATNEKLFF.

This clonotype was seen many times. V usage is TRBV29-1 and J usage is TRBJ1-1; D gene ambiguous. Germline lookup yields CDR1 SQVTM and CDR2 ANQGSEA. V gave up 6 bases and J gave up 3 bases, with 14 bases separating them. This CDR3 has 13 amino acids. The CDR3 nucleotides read TGCAGCGTACTCCAGGACTTGCACACTGAAGCTTTCTTT. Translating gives CSVLQDLHTEAFF.

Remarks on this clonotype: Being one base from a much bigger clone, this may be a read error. The CDR3 is CSATRGSSNQPQHF. CDR3 nucleotides: TGCAGTGCTACCAGGGGCAGTAGCAATCAGCCCCAGCATTTT. This rearrangement joins TRBV20-1 to TRBJ1-5, with a tentative D call TRBD1 (6 bases). The germline CDR1 and CDR2 sequences are DFQATT and SNEGSKA (reference sequence). The CDR3 has 14 amino acids. V gave up 4 bases and J gave up 0 bases, with 10 bases separating them.

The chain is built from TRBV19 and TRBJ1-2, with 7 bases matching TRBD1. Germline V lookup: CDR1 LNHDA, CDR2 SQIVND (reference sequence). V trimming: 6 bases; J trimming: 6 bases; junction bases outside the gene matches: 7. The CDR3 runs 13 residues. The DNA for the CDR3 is TGTGCCAGTAGCCCACAGGGGAACCATGGCTACACCTTC. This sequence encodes CASSPQGNHGYTF.

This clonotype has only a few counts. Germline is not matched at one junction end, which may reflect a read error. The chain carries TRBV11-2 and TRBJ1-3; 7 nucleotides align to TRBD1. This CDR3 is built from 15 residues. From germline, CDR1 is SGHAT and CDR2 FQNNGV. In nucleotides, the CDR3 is TGCGCCAGCAGCTTCTCGACAGGGCTCGGAAACACCATATATTTT. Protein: CASSFSTGLGNTIYF.

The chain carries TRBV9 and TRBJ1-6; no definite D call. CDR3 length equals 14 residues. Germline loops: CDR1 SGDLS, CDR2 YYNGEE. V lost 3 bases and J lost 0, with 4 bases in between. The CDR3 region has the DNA TGTGCCAGCAGCGCTAGCTCCTATAATTCACCCCTCCACTTT. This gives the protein CASSASSYNSPLHF.